This TCR beta chain stems from a study of blood T cell repertoires in COVID-19 (TCRdb year 2020). For context, the study as a whole: Samples covering the acute and convalescent phases of COVID-19 were provided by collaborators in the United States, Italy and Spain. The prospective study material was composed of cDNA or gDNA derived from T cells, B-cell-depleted T cells, or PBMCs. A freely available public database, intended as a resource for researchers studying the immune response to SARS-CoV-2, is where the repertoires were released. A de-identified subject ID, COVID-19 status, age in years and sex were almost always included in the sample metadata. The samples were drawn from the first 160 participants of the ongoing ImmuneRACE study and from 1,200 or so subjects provided by 6 global collaborators. Deeply sampled blood TCRbeta repertoires from subjects exposed to, actively infected with, or recovered from COVID-19 were included in the dataset. Where available, HLA class I and class II types were taken from metadata supplied by the sample provider and were not determined by assay-based typing. Results and caveats for the whole study, not just this receptor: The amount of clinical and demographic metadata varied by source and participant and was provided uncurated.

Note on this clone: There is no known antigen for this receptor. No base quality information exists; no much larger clone differs at one position.

TCRbeta CDR3 regions were amplified from genomic DNA by means of the immunoSEQ Assay, a bias-controlled multiplex PCR. In the paper's pipeline: Within the assay, amplification of reference gene primers was used to estimate how many nucleated cells each sample contained. To quantify the absolute abundance of each unique TCRbeta CDR3 rearrangement, sequence reads were collapsed and filtered. Productive Simpson clonality was computed per sample as the square root of Simpson's diversity index over productive rearrangements. The table comes from immuneACCESS by way of TCRdb, which keeps in-frame sequences with V and J called. Part of the clones is missing from these tables; in studies checked, under half for an unresolved V gene and the rest for unknown reasons. The V and J calls and the clone size are those of that table, but D and trimming were determined from the DNA. Within this sample are roughly 230,000 clones, with 80% to 90% of them counted one time only. The ten largest make up 4.6% of the sample.

Another Seattle source contributed samples from volunteer blood donors who had recovered from COVID-19. Whole blood was collected in K2EDTA tubes by collaborating institutions according to the institutions' own protocols. For TCRbeta analysis, collaborators shipped samples as frozen whole blood, isolated PBMCs, or DNA extracted from either of those sample types. For this chain, trimming is 2 bases at the V end and 10 bases at the J end, and the number of junction bases without a gene match is 8. The germline V gene (reference sequence) gives CDR1 as MNHNY and CDR2 as SVGAGI. The CDR3, from cysteine to phenylalanine, totals 16 residues. The kept DNA is CDR3 alone, 48 bases in frame from the first base.

The sequenced material came from peripheral blood. This receptor was taken from a woman in her forties who had recovered from COVID-19. Recombination joined TRBV6-6 with TRBJ1-4, and TRBD1 aligns with 12 junction nucleotides. CDR3 loop: CASSYRGQGAEGKLFF. The bases are TGTGCCAGCAGTTACAGGGGACAGGGGGCGGAGGGAAAACTGTTTTTT.